One sample yielded the 29 T cell receptor beta chains listed below, sequenced in a study of blood T cell repertoires in COVID-19. Clones were read by immunoSEQ multiplex PCR, and TCRdb kept only the in-frame ones, dropping some. The sample has over 100,000 clones, approximately 87% seen once. Sequenced sample: peripheral blood. These receptors were collected from a woman between 45 and 65 years old with acute or convalescent COVID-19.

This clone has more than one count but fewer than ten. CDR3 sequence: CASSPGTWGTEAFF. For the CDR3, the DNA is TGTGCCAGTAGCCCGGGAACCTGGGGCACTGAAGCTTTCTTT. V is TRBV19 and J is TRBJ1-1; D unresolved. The CDR3 runs to 14 residues. V lost 6 bases and J lost 4, with 15 bases in between. The germline gives CDR1 LNHDA, CDR2 SQIVND (reference sequence).

The J gene is TRBJ2-2, the V gene TRBV18; TRBD2 is a possible D gene (6 bases). The CDR3 is 18 residues long. Germline V gives CDR1 KGHSH, CDR2 LQKENI. The V end lost 1 base, the J end lost 4 bases, and 19 bases lay between the germline ends. The CDR3, as DNA: TGTGCCAGCTCACCACAACTTGGGGGGACGGTTGGCACCGGGGAGCTGTTTTTT. It translates to CASSPQLGGTVGTGELFF.

This clone occurred a few times. CDR3 sequence (DNA): TGTGCCAGCAGAATGGGACAGGGCACTTCACCCCTCCACTTT. It translates to CASRMGQGTSPLHF. This chain uses TRBV6-5 with TRBJ1-6, with 9 bases aligning to TRBD1. Trimming at V came to 6 bases and at J to 9 bases, leaving 6 bases not matched to a gene. The CDR3 consists of 14 residues. Germline loops: CDR1 MNHEY, CDR2 SVGAGI.

The rearrangement links TRBV3-1 (or the pseudogene TRBV3-2) to TRBJ1-6; possible D gene TRBD1, 6 bases. Per germline, CDR1 LGHDT and CDR2 YNNKEL (reference sequence). This CDR3 is 15 amino acids long. The V and J ends lost 1 base and 5 bases respectively, with 9 bases between them. CDR3 DNA: TGTGCCAGCAGCCAAGGGGGGGGGCATAATTCACCCCTCCACTTT. Residues: CASSQGGGHNSPLHF.

This chain uses TRBV7-2 with TRBJ1-2; D gene unclear. Trimming cost V 3 bases and J 8 bases, with 10 bases left between them. The germline CDR1 and CDR2 sequences are SGHTA and FQGNSA. The length of the CDR3 is 12 residues. The DNA for the CDR3 is TGTGCCAGCAGCTTTAGAGGTTACGGCTACACCTTC. This codes for CASSFRGYGYTF.

V usage is TRBV5-1 and J usage is TRBJ2-3; TRBD1 might be the D (6 bases). Germline CDR1 SGHRS, CDR2 YFSETQ. With 6 bases removed from V and 2 bases from J, the gap between germline ends came to 16 bases. There are 15 residues in the CDR3. In DNA, the CDR3 is TGCGCCAGCAACCCGGCAGGGGCGATCACAGATACGCAGTATTTT. This codes for CASNPAGAITDTQYF.

The chain links TRBV5-6 to TRBJ1-3, with D possibly TRBD1 on 6 matching bases. This CDR3 contains 14 residues. The V gene's germline CDR1 is SGHDT and CDR2 YYEEEE. Between the trimmed V and J ends, which lost 0 bases and 7 bases, there was a span of 11 bases. The CDR3 DNA reads as TGTGCCAGCAGCTTGGTGGGGGCTAGGAACACCATATATTTT. Translating gives CASSLVGARNTIYF.

The chain joins TRBV19 to TRBJ2-1; 7 bases fit TRBD2. In germline, CDR1 is LNHDA, CDR2 SQIVND (reference sequence). With V trimmed by 11 bases and J by 2 bases, 6 bases remained unmatched. CDR3 length equals 13 residues. The CDR3 bases are TGTGCCTCACGAGCGGGGCCCTACAATGAGCAGTTCTTC. Protein product: CASRAGPYNEQFF.

This CDR3 reads CASSLGPYQPQHF. CDR3 coding DNA: TGTGCCAGCAGTTTGGGGCCGTATCAGCCCCAGCATTTT. This rearrangement joins TRBV9 to TRBJ1-5, with D possibly being TRBD1 (5 bases). V was clipped by 5 bases and J by 5 bases, with 11 bases between them. The length of the CDR3 is 13 residues. The germline V gene has CDR1 SGDLS and CDR2 YYNGEE.

This clone was recorded only once. One end of the junction fails to match germline, which may point to a read error. The chain employs TRBV6-1 and TRBJ2-1; 11 positions match TRBD2. The CDR3 has 19 residues. Germline V gives CDR1 MNHNS, CDR2 SASEGT. The CDR3 loop reads CASSVRFLSGGGSFNEQFF. CDR3 nucleotide sequence: TGTGCCAGCAGTGTCCGGTTCCTTAGCGGGGGGGGATCCTTCAATGAGCAGTTCTTC.

The chain recombines TRBV2 with TRBJ2-6; weak D call: TRBD1 (6 bases). Germline CDR1 reads SNHLY; CDR2 reads FYNNEI. V was clipped by 6 bases and J by 2 bases, with 8 bases between them. CDR3 length: 14 residues. CDR3: CASSAGAGANVLTF. For the CDR3, the DNA is TGTGCCAGCAGCGCAGGGGCTGGGGCCAACGTCCTGACTTTC.

The CDR3 DNA reads TGTGCCAGTAGTATAAAGGCAGGGGGCACTGAAGCTTTCTTT. Translation: CASSIKAGGTEAFF. The chain employs TRBV19 and TRBJ1-1; 7 positions agree with TRBD1. The germline CDR1 and CDR2 sequences are LNHDA and SQIVND (reference sequence). J gave up 4 bases and V 2 bases, and 4 bases lay outside the gene matches. This CDR3 is built from 14 residues.

The chain links TRBV5-1 to TRBJ1-4; possibly TRBD1 for D (6 bases). The CDR3 contains 16 residues. V lost 2 bases and J 5 bases, leaving 16 bases between the germline ends. CDR1 SGHRS and CDR2 YFSETQ come from the germline V gene. DNA of the CDR3: TGCGCCAGCAGCTTCGGTTCAGGGGTTATAAATGAAAAACTGTTTTTT. This translates into CASSFGSGVINEKLFF.

The rearrangement uses TRBV6-5 and TRBJ1-2; weak D call: TRBD1 (5 bases). CDR1 MNHEY and CDR2 SVGAGI come from the germline V gene. The V end was cut by 7 bases, the J end by 4 bases, with 19 bases between. The length of the CDR3 is 15 residues. The CDR3 sequence is CASTPKNMGLYGYTF. CDR3 in DNA: TGTGCCAGCACACCAAAAAATATGGGGCTCTATGGCTACACCTTC.

J is TRBJ1-1 and V is TRBV19; 7 bases align to TRBD1. The CDR3 sequence is 13 residues long. Per the germline V gene, CDR1 is LNHDA and CDR2 is SQIVND (reference sequence). J lost 3 bases, V lost 5 bases, and 3 bases had no gene match. The CDR3 sequence is CASSPQGDTEAFF. The CDR3 DNA reads TGTGCCAGTAGTCCTCAGGGGGACACTGAAGCTTTCTTT.

The chain carries TRBV14 and TRBJ1-2; TRBD1 is a possible D gene (5 bases). Germline CDR1 and CDR2: SGHDN and FVKESK. The V gene lost 5 bases and the J gene lost 1 base, with 14 bases spanning the gap. The CDR3 loop spans 15 amino acids. The CDR3 spells CASSIQEGNNYGYTF. CDR3 sequence (DNA): TGTGCCAGCAGCATCCAGGAGGGGAATAACTATGGCTACACCTTC.

J is TRBJ1-1 and V is TRBV7-2, with 11 bases fitting TRBD1. The length of the CDR3 is 16 residues. CDR1 is SGHTA and CDR2 is FQGNSA in the germline V gene. Trimming took 4 bases from V and 3 from J; bases not matched to a gene: 7. The CDR3 loop is CASSSRTGGRDTEAFF. The CDR3 DNA reads as TGTGCCAGCAGCTCCAGGACAGGGGGCCGCGACACTGAAGCTTTCTTT.

This rearrangement joins TRBV7-8 to TRBJ1-2; 8 bases fit TRBD1. CDR3 length: 14 residues. J was trimmed by 4 bases and V by 2 bases; bases with no gene match: 3. Germline lookup yields CDR1 SGHVS and CDR2 FQNEAQ. The CDR3 reads CASSLRDRIYGYTF. The CDR3 DNA sequence: TGTGCCAGCAGCTTACGGGACAGGATCTATGGCTACACCTTC.

This sequence joins TRBV6-5 and TRBJ1-5, with 9 bases matching TRBD1. The CDR3 is 14 residues long. CDR1 and CDR2 from the germline V gene are MNHEY and SVGAGI. V shed 8 bases, J shed 6 bases, and the junction held 8 bases outside the gene matches. This CDR3 reads CASPNRGRAQPQHF. For the CDR3, the DNA is TGTGCCAGCCCGAACAGGGGGCGGGCTCAGCCCCAGCATTTT.

The V call is TRBV11-2, the J call TRBJ1-1; no definite D call. The germline V gene has CDR1 SGHAT and CDR2 FQNNGV. Trimming removed 0 bases from V and 6 bases from J, with 11 bases in between. The CDR3 is made up of 14 amino acids. As DNA, the CDR3 is TGTGCCAGCAGCTTAGATGGGAGGTGGGCTGAAGCTTTCTTT. Translation: CASSLDGRWAEAFF.

The rearrangement links TRBV7-3 to TRBJ2-2; 7 bases agree with TRBD1. Germline CDR1 and CDR2: SGHTA and FQGTGA. The CDR3 has 15 residues. J was trimmed by 3 bases and V by 4 bases; bases with no gene match: 5. DNA of the CDR3: TGTGCCAGCAGCTCGGGACAGAGCTACACCGGGGAGCTGTTTTTT. Translating it yields CASSSGQSYTGELFF. The variable domain in full, with the rest retrieved from reference TRBV7-3 and TRBJ2-2, is GAGVSQTPSNKVTEKGKYVELRCDPISGHTALYWYRQSLGQGPEFLIYFQGTGAADDSGLPNDRFFAVRPEGSVSTLKIQRTERGDSAVYLCASSSGQSYTGELFFGEGSRLTVL.

This chain connects TRBV25-1 to TRBJ2-3; 13 positions match TRBD2. This CDR3 region has 15 residues. CDR1 and CDR2 (germline): MGHDK, SYGVNS. J gave up 8 bases and V 8 bases, and 10 bases lay outside the gene matches. CDR3 in amino acids: CASLRGLAGKGTQYF. Here the CDR3 DNA reads TGTGCCAGCCTAAGGGGACTAGCGGGGAAGGGTACGCAGTATTTT.

V is TRBV5-6 and J is TRBJ1-3; 7 bases are a match to TRBD1. The junction had 6 bases not matched to a gene; V was cut back by 0 bases and J by 9 bases. Per the germline V gene, CDR1 is SGHDT and CDR2 is YYEEEE. This CDR3 contains 14 residues. CDR3 protein: CASSLEQGSSTIYF. The CDR3 region has the DNA TGTGCCAGCAGCTTGGAACAGGGGAGTAGCACCATATATTTT.

This clone was recorded a few times. V and J are TRBV7-9 and TRBJ2-3, with D unclear. The CDR3 sequence is 11 residues long. CDR1 and CDR2 (germline): SEHNR, FQNEAQ (reference sequence). Deletions cut 6 bases from V and 6 bases from J, with 7 bases between. The CDR3, as DNA: TGTGCCAGCAGTTCGGAGGATACGCAGTATTTT. As protein: CASSSEDTQYF. The variable domain in full, with the rest retrieved from reference TRBV7-9 and TRBJ2-3, is DTGVSQNPRHKITKRGQNVTFRCDPISEHNRLYWYRQTLGQGPEFLTYFQNEAQLEKSRLLSDRFSAERPKGSFSTLEIQRTEQGDSAMYLCASSSEDTQYFGPGTRLTVL.

The chain carries TRBV13 and TRBJ2-1, with 8 bases fitting TRBD1. Germline V gene lookup returns CDR1 PRHDT and CDR2 FYEKMQ (reference sequence). J gave up 6 bases and V 5 bases, and 9 bases lay outside the gene matches. CDR3 length: 15 residues. CDR3 region: CASSLDRVLINEQFF. The CDR3 DNA reads as TGTGCCAGCAGCCTGGACAGGGTTCTTATCAATGAGCAGTTCTTC.

The rearrangement links TRBV19 to TRBJ1-1, with 8 nucleotides matching TRBD1. V lost 4 bases and J lost 2; bases outside the gene matches: 12. Germline V gene data show CDR1 as LNHDA and CDR2 as SQIVND (reference sequence). The CDR3 runs 17 residues. The CDR3, as DNA: TGTGCCAGTAGTACGGACAGGGCCGGGATTGGAAACACTGAAGCTTTCTTT. It yields the protein CASSTDRAGIGNTEAFF.

V usage is TRBV30 and J usage is TRBJ2-5; TRBD1 might be the D (5 bases). Deletions cut 3 bases from V and 7 bases from J, with 15 bases between. The CDR3 runs 13 residues. CDR1 and CDR2 from the germline V gene are GTSNPN and SVGIG (reference sequence). CDR3 in DNA: TGTGCCTGGAGGGAAGTAAGGCAGGGGACCCAGTACTTC. Residues: CAWREVRQGTQYF.

The chain joins TRBV3-1 (or the pseudogene TRBV3-2) to TRBJ2-3; 11 bases are a match to TRBD2. The CDR3 is 17 residues long. Per germline, CDR1 LGHDT and CDR2 YNNKEL (reference sequence). V was clipped by 3 bases and J by 3 bases; unmatched bases: 8. CDR3 nucleotide sequence: TGTGCCAGCAGCCACCGAGGTAGCGGGGGGGCGACAGATACGCAGTATTTT. Encoded protein: CASSHRGSGGATDTQYF.

The V gene is TRBV6-5, the J gene TRBJ1-5, with TRBD1 matching 7 bases. Looked up from germline, CDR1 is MNHEY and CDR2 is SVGAGI. V lost 8 bases and J lost 5; bases outside the gene matches: 6. The CDR3 runs 13 residues. The CDR3 DNA follows: TGTGCCAGCCGGGACAGCTACTATCAGCCCCAGCATTTT. Its protein product is CASRDSYYQPQHF.